This record covers a single T cell receptor beta chain. These data come from a study of blood T cell repertoires in COVID-19. On the study more broadly: COVID-19 samples, acute and convalescent, were from the United States, Italy and Spain.

The CDR3 runs 13 residues. V shed 0 bases and J shed 6 bases, with 6 bases lying between them. CDR1 is MNHEY and CDR2 is SVGAGI in the germline V gene. Using immunoSEQ multiplex PCR, the repertoire was profiled, and TCRdb retains in-frame clones only, with some absent. This sample has fewer than 300,000 clones, with 75% to 95% found just once. The clonotype was recovered from a woman in her 30s who had recovered from COVID-19. The rearrangement joins TRBV6-5 to TRBJ2-1; no firm D call. Sequenced sample: PBMCs or T cells enriched from blood (not recorded which). Here the CDR3 reads CASSYSQANEQFF. CDR3 nucleotide sequence: TGTGCCAGCAGTTACTCTCAGGCCAATGAGCAGTTCTTC.